The 17 T cell receptor beta chains below all came from one sample that was sequenced in a study of T cell responses to AZD1222 COVID-19 vaccine. TCRdb's copy holds only in-frame clones and misses some; the assay was immunoSEQ multiplex PCR. The table has 150,000 to 200,000 clones, over 80% seen once. Source: peripheral blood, taken on day 0 of MenACWY control vaccination. Receptors originate from an adult in good health.

This sequence joins TRBV19 and TRBJ1-1; D unresolved. The V end lost 1 base, the J end lost 6 bases, and 18 bases lay between the germline ends. Germline V gene data show CDR1 as LNHDA and CDR2 as SQIVND (reference sequence). The CDR3 contains 16 residues. CDR3 region: CASSIVPIYQQAEAFF. As DNA, the CDR3 is TGTGCCAGTAGTATAGTTCCGATTTACCAGCAGGCTGAAGCTTTCTTT.

This clone was recorded once. The V and J genes are TRBV28 and TRBJ2-7; the D gene is possibly TRBD1 (6 bases). This CDR3 spans 14 amino acids. Germline V gene lookup returns CDR1 MDHEN and CDR2 SYDVKM. V dropped 5 bases and J dropped 2 bases, with 13 bases sitting between them. CDR3 residues: CASSHNREPYEQYF. CDR3 coding DNA: TGTGCCAGCAGTCACAACAGGGAGCCCTACGAGCAGTACTTC.

This chain connects TRBV11-2 to TRBJ2-7; D not resolved. Germline CDR1 is SGHAT and CDR2 is FQNNGV. Trimming took off 0 bases at V and 6 bases at J, with 9 bases between the two ends. The CDR3 has 13 residues. CDR3 amino acids: CASSLDEQREQYF. Written as DNA, the CDR3 is TGTGCCAGCAGCTTAGACGAACAACGCGAGCAGTACTTC.

The chain uses TRBV24-1 and TRBJ2-5, with D tentatively TRBD1 or TRBD2 (6 bases each). Germline CDR1 reads KGHDR; CDR2 reads SFDVKD. The germline V and J ends were trimmed by 9 bases and 2 bases, with 21 bases remaining between them. The length of the CDR3 is 16 residues. This chain's CDR3 is CATGGTPSWVQETQYF. CDR3 nucleotides: TGTGCCACCGGGGGGACACCGAGTTGGGTACAAGAGACCCAGTACTTC.

The gene calls are TRBV6-1 and TRBJ1-2; D might be TRBD1 (6 bases). Trimming left V 4 bases short and J 4 bases short, with 19 bases between. Germline values: CDR1 MNHNS, CDR2 SASEGT. CDR3 length: 16 amino acids. This chain's CDR3 is CASSGVGTSRSYGYTF. The CDR3 coding sequence is TGTGCCAGCAGTGGGGTGGGGACATCTCGCAGCTATGGCTACACCTTC.

The gene calls are TRBV3-1 (or the pseudogene TRBV3-2) and TRBJ1-3; no reliable D call. Looked up from germline, CDR1 is LGHDT and CDR2 is YNNKEL (reference sequence). Trimming stripped 0 bases from V and 1 base from J, with 10 bases between. CDR3 length equals 16 residues. The DNA for the CDR3 is TGTGCCAGCAGCCAAGACTCGGGGTTTTCTGGAAACACCATATATTTT. Amino acid sequence: CASSQDSGFSGNTIYF.

The chain couples TRBV7-9 to TRBJ1-2; weak D call: TRBD1 (5 bases). The V gene's germline CDR1 is SEHNR and CDR2 FQNEAQ (reference sequence). This CDR3 is 15 amino acids long. V was trimmed by 7 bases and J by 5 bases, leaving 20 bases between them. Here the CDR3 DNA reads TGTGCCAGCACCCCGGGGACCCCGGGCCTTTATGGCTACACCTTC. Translated, it gives CASTPGTPGLYGYTF.

V and J are TRBV29-1 and TRBJ1-2; 8 bases line up with TRBD1. This CDR3 contains 12 residues. Unmatched junction bases numbered 10, after V lost 7 bases and J lost 9 bases. The germline V gene encodes CDR1 SQVTM and CDR2 ANQGSEA. CDR3 amino acids: CSASRQGQSYTF. CDR3 nucleotide sequence: TGCAGCGCCTCCCGACAGGGGCAGAGCTACACCTTC.

This chain connects TRBV27 to TRBJ1-2, with unresolved D. Trimming cost V 5 bases and J 0 bases, with 16 bases left between them. There are 16 residues in the CDR3. CDR1 MNHEY and CDR2 SMNVEV come from the germline V gene (reference sequence). Here the CDR3 reads CASSPGPLESNYGYTF. The CDR3 region has the DNA TGTGCCAGCAGTCCCGGGCCCCTCGAATCTAACTATGGCTACACCTTC.

The chain has TRBV15 and TRBJ1-4; D unresolved. Germline V gene sequence: CDR1 LNHNV, CDR2 YYDKDF (reference sequence). The CDR3 length is 14 residues. V dropped 5 bases and J dropped 5 bases, with 12 bases sitting between them. The CDR3 spells CATSSRGLNEKLFF. CDR3 sequence (DNA): TGTGCCACCAGCTCCCGAGGGCTCAATGAAAAACTGTTTTTT.

This clone was seen only once. The genes are TRBV15 and TRBJ1-3, with 7 positions matching TRBD1. CDR3 length: 16 amino acids. Germline values: CDR1 LNHNV, CDR2 YYDKDF (reference sequence). Trimming cost V 1 base and J 3 bases; bases outside gene matches: 6. The CDR3 bases are TGTGCCACCAGCAGAGCAATTACAGGGGATGGAAACACCATATATTTT. Translating it yields CATSRAITGDGNTIYF.

The chain combines TRBV6-5 with TRBJ2-3; no clear D gene. Trimming took 5 bases from V and 2 from J, leaving 8 bases between them. Germline V gene data show CDR1 as MNHEY and CDR2 as SVGAGI. This CDR3 is 13 amino acids long. In nucleotides, the CDR3 is TGTGCCAGCAGTCTTCAATTCACAGATACGCAGTATTTT. Translating gives CASSLQFTDTQYF.

V is TRBV11-2 and J is TRBJ2-1; D is ambiguous. The germline gives CDR1 SGHAT, CDR2 FQNNGV. The CDR3 contains 13 residues. The ends were cut back, 5 bases at V and 4 bases at J, with 9 bases in the middle. Written as DNA, the CDR3 is TGTGCCAGCAGCGAGACTCAGTACAATGAGCAGTTCTTC. This codes for CASSETQYNEQFF.

The CDR3 DNA reads as TGTGCCAGCAGCTTAGCCCCCGGGGGGAATACGCAGTATTTT. Its protein is CASSLAPGGNTQYF. This chain connects TRBV11-3 to TRBJ2-3; 7 bases fit TRBD2. There are 14 residues in the CDR3. CDR1 SGHNT and CDR2 YENEEA come from the germline V gene. Trimming removed 1 base from V and 7 bases from J; junction bases left unmatched: 5.

The rearrangement uses TRBV7-2 and TRBJ2-1; 10 bases agree with TRBD2. CDR3 size: 16 residues. In germline, CDR1 is SGHTA, CDR2 FQGNSA. J was trimmed by 1 base and V by 4 bases; bases with no gene match: 4. For the CDR3, the DNA is TGTGCCAGCAGCTGGGTAGCGGGGGGTTCCTACAATGAGCAGTTCTTC. Translated, it gives CASSWVAGGSYNEQFF.

The genes are TRBV28 and TRBJ2-2; 12 bases fit TRBD2. Germline V gene data show CDR1 as MDHEN and CDR2 as SYDVKM. Trimming took 5 bases from V and 3 from J; bases not matched to a gene: 10. CDR3 length: 18 residues. CDR3 nucleotides: TGTGCCAGCAGTCCTCTAGCGGGAGGGCCTCGGGACACCGGGGAGCTGTTTTTT. Amino acids: CASSPLAGGPRDTGELFF.

This rearrangement joins TRBV5-4 to TRBJ1-2; D is unresolved. V was pared by 0 bases and J by 4 bases, with 7 bases between. The CDR3 extends over 13 amino acids. Germline CDR1 reads SGHNT; CDR2 reads YYREEE (reference sequence). CDR3 region: CASSLGHAYGYTF. CDR3 nucleotides: TGTGCCAGCAGCTTGGGACACGCCTATGGCTACACCTTC.